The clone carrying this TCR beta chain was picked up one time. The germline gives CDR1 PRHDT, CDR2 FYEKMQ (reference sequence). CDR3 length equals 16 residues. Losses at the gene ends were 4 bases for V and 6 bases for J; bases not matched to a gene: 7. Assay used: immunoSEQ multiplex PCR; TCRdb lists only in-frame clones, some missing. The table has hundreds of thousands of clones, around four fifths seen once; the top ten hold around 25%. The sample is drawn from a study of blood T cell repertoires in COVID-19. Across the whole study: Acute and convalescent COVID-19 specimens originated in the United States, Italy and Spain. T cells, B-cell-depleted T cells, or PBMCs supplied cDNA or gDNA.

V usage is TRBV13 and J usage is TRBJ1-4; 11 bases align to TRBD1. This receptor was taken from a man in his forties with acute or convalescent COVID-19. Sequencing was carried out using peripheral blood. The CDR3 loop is CASSSYGQGAYEKLFF. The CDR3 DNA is TGTGCCAGCAGCTCATATGGACAGGGGGCGTATGAAAAACTGTTTTTT. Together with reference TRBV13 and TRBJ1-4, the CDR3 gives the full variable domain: AAGVIQSPRHLIKEKRETATLKCYPIPRHDTVYWYQQGPGQDPQFLISFYEKMQSDKGSIPDRFSAQQFSDYHSELNMSSLELGDSALYFCASSSYGQGAYEKLFFGSGTQLSVL.